Each of the 11 T cell receptor beta chains below was sequenced from the same sample in a study of T cell responses to AZD1222 COVID-19 vaccine. Here immunoSEQ multiplex PCR was the method, and the copy in TCRdb shows in-frame clones only, minus some. The sample consists of approximately 100,000 clones, approximately 87% of them appearing once. The sample here was peripheral blood, taken on day 0 of AZD1222 vaccination. Receptor source: an adult in good health.

This chain joins TRBV6-4 and TRBJ2-1; 11 bases line up with TRBD2. V lost 2 bases to trimming and J lost 7 bases; unmatched junction nucleotides: 7. This CDR3 has 16 amino acids. Germline CDR1 and CDR2: MRHNA and SNTAGT. The CDR3: CASSDVSGRAWNEQFF. Written as DNA, the CDR3 is TGTGCCAGCAGTGACGTTAGCGGGAGGGCCTGGAATGAGCAGTTCTTC.

The genes are TRBV27 and TRBJ1-6; D gene ambiguous. The V and J ends lost 5 bases and 0 bases respectively, with 2 bases between them. The CDR3 runs to 13 residues. The germline CDR1 and CDR2 sequences are MNHEY and SMNVEV (reference sequence). Here the CDR3 reads CASSLSYNSPLHF. The CDR3 DNA reads TGTGCCAGCAGTCTCTCCTATAATTCACCCCTCCACTTT.

CDR3 loop: CASVGSGQGKDEQFF. CDR3 in DNA: TGTGCCAGCGTAGGGTCCGGTCAGGGGAAGGATGAGCAGTTCTTC. This chain uses TRBV28 with TRBJ2-1, with a tentative D call TRBD1 (6 bases). This CDR3 comprises 15 residues. Germline CDR1 reads MDHEN; CDR2 reads SYDVKM. Trimming shortened V by 8 bases and J by 8 bases, and 22 bases separated the two germline ends. Drawing the rest from reference TRBV28 and TRBJ2-1, the complete variable domain is DVKVTQSSRYLVKRTGEKVFLECVQDMDHENMFWYRQDPGLGLRLIYFSYDVKMKEKGDIPEGYSVSREKKERFSLILESASTNQTSMYLCASVGSGQGKDEQFFGPGTRLTVL.

This chain's CDR3 is CASSPTSGSFRNEQFF. The CDR3 DNA reads TGTGCCAGCAGTCCAACTAGCGGGAGTTTCAGAAATGAGCAGTTCTTC. V gene TRBV6-2 or TRBV6-3 combines with J gene TRBJ2-1, with TRBD2 matching 11 bases. Germline CDR1 reads MNHEY; CDR2 reads SVGEGT. V was clipped by 5 bases and J by 7 bases; unmatched bases: 10. This CDR3 comprises 16 residues.

This chain joins TRBV11-2 and TRBJ2-2, with 9 bases that match TRBD2. This CDR3 spans 15 amino acids. The V gene's germline CDR1 is SGHAT and CDR2 FQNNGV. V shed 5 bases, J shed 4 bases, and the junction held 5 bases outside the gene matches. DNA of the CDR3: TGTGCCAGCAGCGAGCGACTAGCGGCCACCGGGGAGCTGTTTTTT. Residues: CASSERLAATGELFF.

The gene calls are TRBV5-3 and TRBJ2-5; no reliable D call. TRBV5-3 is flagged as an ORF with uncertain function. Trimming took 2 bases from V and 6 from J, leaving 2 bases between them. The CDR3 has 10 residues. The CDR3, as DNA: TGTGCCAGAAGCTTAAAGACCCAGTACTTC. It is translated as CARSLKTQYF.

The chain joins TRBV3-1 (or the pseudogene TRBV3-2) to TRBJ2-7; D gene unclear. This CDR3 spans 12 amino acids. CDR1 and CDR2 (germline): LGHDT, YNNKEL (reference sequence). V lost 1 base to trimming and J lost 4 bases, with 5 bases between them. The chain's CDR3 is CASSQGVYEQYF. CDR3 bases: TGTGCCAGCAGCCAAGGGGTTTACGAGCAGTACTTC.

The chain uses TRBV12-5 and TRBJ2-7; D is undetermined. The CDR3 contains 14 residues. Deletions cut 2 bases from V and 0 bases from J, with 8 bases between. Per germline, CDR1 LGHNT and CDR2 FRNRAP. The CDR3 coding sequence is TGTGCTAGTGGTTTGTCCAGCCGCTCCTACGAGCAGTACTTC. This translates into CASGLSSRSYEQYF. The full variable domain, in which reference TRBV12-5 and TRBJ2-7 provide the parts outside the CDR3, is DARVTQTPRHKVTEMGQEVTMRCQPILGHNTVFWYRQTMMQGLELLAYFRNRAPLDDSGMPKDRFSAEMPDATLATLKIQPSEPRDSAVYFCASGLSSRSYEQYFGPGTRLTVT.

This clone was seen once. This chain uses TRBV11-2 with TRBJ2-2; 7 bases align to TRBD2. V shed 6 bases and J 4 bases; nucleotides not matched to a gene: 8. Germline CDR1 SGHAT, CDR2 FQNNGV. The CDR3 runs to 15 residues. The CDR3 reads CASSGGSHITGELFF. The CDR3 nucleotides read TGTGCCAGCAGTGGCGGGAGCCATATCACCGGGGAGCTGTTTTTT.

The chain couples TRBV28 to TRBJ1-5; no clear D gene. Trimming took off 5 bases at V and 9 bases at J, with 11 bases between the two ends. The germline V gene has CDR1 MDHEN and CDR2 SYDVKM. The CDR3 totals 12 residues. CDR3 bases: TGTGCCAGCAGTCTGACTCGGTTGCCCCAGCATTTT. It translates to CASSLTRLPQHF.

The V gene is TRBV5-4, the J gene TRBJ2-5; TRBD2 is a possible D gene (5 bases). CDR1 SGHNT and CDR2 YYREEE come from the germline V gene (reference sequence). The CDR3 is made up of 16 amino acids. V was trimmed by 4 bases and J by 4 bases, leaving 20 bases between them. In DNA form, the CDR3 reads TGTGCCAGCAGCCGACCGGGCGGGCCATCAGGAGAGACCCAGTACTTC. Protein: CASSRPGGPSGETQYF.